Each of the 2 T cell receptor beta chains below was sequenced from the same sample in a study of CD8 T cells in ankylosing spondylitis. One entry per CDR3 protein, called by TCRdb with MiXCR from the 5' RACE reads. Seen here are roughly 130,000 distinct CDR3 sequences, 6% to 8.5% observed once, and the top ten hold 9.5% to 15%. Material: blood, either unsorted or a sorted T cell fraction (not recorded which). These receptor sequences come from a male donor with ankylosing spondylitis or in good health (not recorded which).

The chain has TRBV7-6 and TRBJ2-1, with TRBD1 matching 7 bases. The CDR3 has 15 amino acids. J was trimmed by 4 bases and V by 3 bases; bases with no gene match: 6. CDR1 and CDR2 (germline): SGHVS, FNYEAQ. CDR3 amino acids: CASSFGTDRYNEQFF. In DNA, the CDR3 is TGTGCCAGCAGCTTCGGGACAGATAGATACAATGAGCAGTTCTTC.

This clonotype occurred many times. The chain has TRBV9 and TRBJ2-1; D is perhaps TRBD1 (6 bases). Deletions cut 0 bases from V and 6 bases from J, with 13 bases between. Germline CDR1 reads SGDLS; CDR2 reads YYNGEE. The CDR3 covers 15 residues. CDR3 bases: TGTGCCAGCAGCGTAGGAGGGACAAAGATCAATGAGCAGTTCTTC. It yields the protein CASSVGGTKINEQFF.